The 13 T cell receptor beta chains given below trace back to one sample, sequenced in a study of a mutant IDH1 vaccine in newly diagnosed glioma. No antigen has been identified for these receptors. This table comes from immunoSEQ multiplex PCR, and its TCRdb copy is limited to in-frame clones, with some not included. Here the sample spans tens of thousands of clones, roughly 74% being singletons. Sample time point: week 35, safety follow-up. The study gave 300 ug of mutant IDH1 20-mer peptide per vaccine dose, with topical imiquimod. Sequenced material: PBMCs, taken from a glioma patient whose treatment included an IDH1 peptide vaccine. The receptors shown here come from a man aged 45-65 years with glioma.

CDR3 region: CASSPAQGVTEAFF. CDR3 coding DNA: TGTGCCAGCTCACCTGCCCAGGGGGTAACTGAAGCTTTCTTT. This sequence joins TRBV18 and TRBJ1-1, with TRBD1 matching 7 bases. Germline V gives CDR1 KGHSH, CDR2 LQKENI. The junction had 6 bases not matched to a gene; V was cut back by 3 bases and J by 5 bases. The CDR3 extends over 14 amino acids.

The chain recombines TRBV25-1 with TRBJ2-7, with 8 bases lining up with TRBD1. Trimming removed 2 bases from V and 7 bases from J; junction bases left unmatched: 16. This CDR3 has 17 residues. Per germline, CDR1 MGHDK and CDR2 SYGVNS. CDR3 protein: CASSEVQGQGKSGEQYF. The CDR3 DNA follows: TGTGCCAGCAGTGAAGTTCAAGGACAGGGAAAGTCTGGGGAGCAGTACTTC.

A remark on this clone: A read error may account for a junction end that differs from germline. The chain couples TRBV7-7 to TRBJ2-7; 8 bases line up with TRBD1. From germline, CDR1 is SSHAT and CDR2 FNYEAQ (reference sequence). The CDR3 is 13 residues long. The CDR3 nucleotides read TGTGCTAGCAGCCCGGGGACAGGCCTCGAGCAGTACTTC. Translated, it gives CASSPGTGLEQYF.

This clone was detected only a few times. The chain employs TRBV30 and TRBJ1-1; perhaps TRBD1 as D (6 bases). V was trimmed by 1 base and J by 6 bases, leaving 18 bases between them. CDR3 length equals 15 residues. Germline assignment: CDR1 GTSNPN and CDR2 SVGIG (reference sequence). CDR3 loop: CAWSEGGIRGPEAFF. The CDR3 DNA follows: TGTGCCTGGAGTGAGGGGGGCATAAGGGGCCCTGAAGCTTTCTTT.

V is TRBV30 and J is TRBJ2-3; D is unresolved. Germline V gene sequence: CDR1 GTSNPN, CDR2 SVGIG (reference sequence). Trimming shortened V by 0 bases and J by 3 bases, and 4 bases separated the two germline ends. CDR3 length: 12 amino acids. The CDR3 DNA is TGTGCCTGGAGTGTAGTTACAGATACGCAGTATTTT. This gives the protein CAWSVVTDTQYF.

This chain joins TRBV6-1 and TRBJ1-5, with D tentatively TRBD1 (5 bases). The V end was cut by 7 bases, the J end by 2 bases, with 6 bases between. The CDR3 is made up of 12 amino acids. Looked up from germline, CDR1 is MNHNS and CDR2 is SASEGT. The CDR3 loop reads CASTGRNQPQHF. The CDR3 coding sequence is TGTGCCAGCACAGGGCGCAATCAGCCCCAGCATTTT.

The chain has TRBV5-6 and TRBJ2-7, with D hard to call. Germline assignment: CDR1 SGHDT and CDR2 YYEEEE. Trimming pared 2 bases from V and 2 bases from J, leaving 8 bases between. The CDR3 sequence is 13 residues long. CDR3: CASSFDTTYEQYF. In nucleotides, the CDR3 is TGTGCCAGCAGCTTCGACACAACCTACGAGCAGTACTTC.

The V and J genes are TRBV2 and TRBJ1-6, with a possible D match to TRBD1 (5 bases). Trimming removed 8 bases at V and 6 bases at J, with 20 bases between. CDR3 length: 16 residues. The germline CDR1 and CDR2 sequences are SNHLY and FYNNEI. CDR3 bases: TGTGCCAGCGGGTCTGCAACGGCAGGGTTTAATTCACCCCTCCACTTT. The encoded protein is CASGSATAGFNSPLHF.

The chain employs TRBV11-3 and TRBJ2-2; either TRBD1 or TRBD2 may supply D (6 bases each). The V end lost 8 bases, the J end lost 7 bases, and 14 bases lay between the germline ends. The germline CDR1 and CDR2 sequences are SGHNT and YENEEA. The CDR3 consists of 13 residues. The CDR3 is CASAGDLVGELFF. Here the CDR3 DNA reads TGTGCCAGCGCAGGGGACTTAGTCGGGGAGCTGTTTTTT.

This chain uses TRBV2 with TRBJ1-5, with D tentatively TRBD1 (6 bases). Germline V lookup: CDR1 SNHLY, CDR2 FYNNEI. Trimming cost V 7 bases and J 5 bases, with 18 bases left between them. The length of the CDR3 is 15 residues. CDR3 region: CASKGGFSSYQPQHF. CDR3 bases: TGTGCCAGCAAGGGGGGGTTCTCTTCCTATCAGCCCCAGCATTTT.

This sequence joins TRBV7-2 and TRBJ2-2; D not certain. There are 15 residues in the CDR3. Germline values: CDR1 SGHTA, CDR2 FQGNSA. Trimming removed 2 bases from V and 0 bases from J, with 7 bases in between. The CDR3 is CASSLPVTNTGELFF. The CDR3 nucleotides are TGTGCCAGCAGCTTACCCGTAACGAACACCGGGGAGCTGTTTTTT.

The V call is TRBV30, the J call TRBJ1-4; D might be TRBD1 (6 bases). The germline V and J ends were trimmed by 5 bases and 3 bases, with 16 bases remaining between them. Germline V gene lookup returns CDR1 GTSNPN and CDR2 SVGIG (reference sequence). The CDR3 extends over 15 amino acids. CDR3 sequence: CAWLKDSASNEKLFF. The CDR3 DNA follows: TGTGCCTGGTTGAAGGACAGCGCATCTAATGAAAAACTGTTTTTT.

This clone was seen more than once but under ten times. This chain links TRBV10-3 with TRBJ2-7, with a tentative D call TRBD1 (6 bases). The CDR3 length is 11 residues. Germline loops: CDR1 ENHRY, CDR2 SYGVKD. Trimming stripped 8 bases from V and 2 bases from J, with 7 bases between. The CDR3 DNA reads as TGTGCCATCTGGGACACCTACGAGCAGTACTTC. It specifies CAIWDTYEQYF.